Given below is one T cell receptor beta chain in context. This sample stems from a study of blood T cell repertoires in COVID-19. Background on the study: The study drew acute and convalescent COVID-19 samples from the United States, Italy and Spain. PBMCs, B-cell-depleted T cells, or T cells were the source of the cDNA or gDNA that made up the material.

Original processing methods: The authors estimated nucleated cell counts from reference gene primer amplification. Libraries were prepared by immunoSEQ multiplex PCR; TCRdb keeps only in-frame clonotypes and omits some of them. V and J calls plus clone size are reproduced from that table; the DNA served to infer D and trimming. The sample has a few hundred thousand clones, roughly 89% seen once; the top ten hold 3%. The TCR sequence derives from a woman between 25 and 40 years old with active or convalescent COVID-19. What was sequenced was peripheral blood.

The CDR3 region is CASSLQGVTYNEQFF. CDR3 in DNA: TGTGCCAGCAGCTTACAGGGGGTTACCTACAATGAGCAGTTCTTC. This chain links TRBV7-9 with TRBJ2-1, with 7 bases that match TRBD1. In germline, CDR1 is SEHNR, CDR2 FQNEAQ (reference sequence). The CDR3 length is 15 residues. The V and J ends lost 2 bases and 2 bases, in that order; junction bases with no gene match: 3.